This is a list of T cell receptor beta chains from one sample in a study of T cells in Graves' hyperthyroidism and ophthalmopathy. TCRdb itself ran the multiplex PCR reads through MiXCR, one entry per CDR3 protein. In the table there are 250,000 to 350,000 distinct CDR3 sequences, 15% to 20% of which are singletons. Sequencing was done on a sample of blood. The receptors were sampled from a woman in her sixties with Graves' ophthalmopathy. The CDR3 runs from the conserved cysteine through the conserved F or W. The order of the fields is V gene, J gene, clone size, D gene, CDR3 protein, CDR3 DNA. The D gene is left open where the match is weak. Clone sizes are given selectively: once, few, many, or a class where the clone is expanded.

v_gene: TRBV29-1
j_gene: TRBJ2-5
abundance: -
d_gene: -
CDR3aa: CSVAGPSQETQYF
CDR3nt: TGCAGCGTCGCCGGGCCCTCCCAAGAGACCCAGTACTTC

v_gene: TRBV7-9
j_gene: TRBJ1-5
abundance: few
d_gene: -
CDR3aa: CASSPPGNSNQPQHF
CDR3nt: TGTGCCAGCAGCCCCCCGGGAAATAGCAATCAGCCCCAGCATTTT

v_gene: TRBV20-1
j_gene: TRBJ1-4
abundance: many
d_gene: TRBD1
CDR3aa: CSALDRVEEKLFF
CDR3nt: TGCAGTGCTTTGGACAGGGTGGAAGAAAAACTGTTTTTT

v_gene: TRBV20-1
j_gene: TRBJ1-1
abundance: many
d_gene: -
CDR3aa: CSAPDSVKSGAAFF
CDR3nt: TGCAGTGCCCCGGACAGTGTCAAGTCGGGTGCAGCTTTCTTT

v_gene: TRBV7-9
j_gene: TRBJ1-1
abundance: -
d_gene: -
CDR3aa: CASSSLDGEKRTEAFF
CDR3nt: TGTGCCAGCAGCTCCCTGGACGGCGAGAAAAGGACTGAAGCTTTCTTT

v_gene: TRBV27
j_gene: TRBJ1-4
abundance: -
d_gene: -
CDR3aa: CASSPFDSLNNEKLFF
CDR3nt: TGTGCCAGCAGTCCCTTCGACAGTCTTAATAATGAAAAACTGTTTTTT

v_gene: TRBV12-3/TRBV12-4
j_gene: TRBJ1-3
abundance: many
d_gene: -
CDR3aa: CASSRGGNTIYF
CDR3nt: TGTGCCAGCAGTCGGGGTGGAAACACCATATATTTT

v_gene: TRBV19
j_gene: TRBJ2-3
abundance: -
d_gene: TRBD1
CDR3aa: CASSTGQKQYF
CDR3nt: TGTGCCAGTAGTACGGGACAGAAGCAGTATTTT

v_gene: TRBV5-4
j_gene: TRBJ2-1
abundance: -
d_gene: -
CDR3aa: CASSRPDLNEQFF
CDR3nt: TGTGCCAGCAGCCGCCCCGACTTGAATGAGCAGTTCTTC

v_gene: TRBV30
j_gene: TRBJ2-5
abundance: few
d_gene: -
CDR3aa: CAWSLGRAWGTQYF
CDR3nt: TGTGCCTGGAGTTTAGGCAGGGCCTGGGGGACCCAGTACTTC

v_gene: TRBV9
j_gene: TRBJ1-4
abundance: few
d_gene: TRBD1
CDR3aa: CASSSRDRVREKLFF
CDR3nt: TGTGCCAGCAGCTCCCGGGACAGGGTCAGGGAAAAACTGTTTTTT

v_gene: TRBV29-1
j_gene: TRBJ2-5
abundance: few
d_gene: -
CDR3aa: CSVSWGLGETQYF
CDR3nt: TGCAGCGTTTCGTGGGGGTTGGGAGAGACCCAGTACTTC

v_gene: TRBV29-1
j_gene: TRBJ1-2
abundance: few
d_gene: -
CDR3aa: CSAPEGRSYGYTF
CDR3nt: TGCAGCGCCCCAGAGGGACGGAGCTATGGCTACACCTTC

v_gene: TRBV5-1
j_gene: TRBJ1-6
abundance: few
d_gene: -
CDR3aa: CASSPLGDNNSPLHF
CDR3nt: TGCGCCAGCAGCCCATTAGGAGACAATAATTCACCCCTCCACTTT

v_gene: TRBV12-3/TRBV12-4
j_gene: TRBJ2-1
abundance: -
d_gene: -
CDR3aa: CASKVDARDNEQFF
CDR3nt: TGTGCCAGCAAGGTGGACGCACGCGACAATGAGCAGTTCTTC

v_gene: TRBV4-1
j_gene: TRBJ2-4
abundance: -
d_gene: TRBD1
CDR3aa: CASSQEVGQGLAKNIQYF
CDR3nt: TGCGCCAGCAGCCAAGAAGTGGGACAGGGGCTAGCCAAAAACATTCAGTACTTC

v_gene: TRBV20-1
j_gene: TRBJ1-5
abundance: many
d_gene: -
CDR3aa: CSVLQGPYSNQPQHF
CDR3nt: TGCAGTGTTTTGCAGGGCCCTTATAGCAATCAGCCCCAGCATTTT

v_gene: TRBV28
j_gene: TRBJ1-5
abundance: many
d_gene: -
CDR3aa: CASTVYPGASQPQHF
CDR3nt: TGTGCCAGCACCGTTTATCCAGGGGCGAGTCAGCCCCAGCATTTT

v_gene: TRBV11-2
j_gene: TRBJ1-3
abundance: few
d_gene: -
CDR3aa: CASSFGQGSGNTIYF
CDR3nt: TGTGCCAGCAGCTTTGGGCAGGGCTCTGGAAACACCATATATTTT

v_gene: TRBV6-6
j_gene: TRBJ1-1
abundance: many
d_gene: -
CDR3aa: CASSYSRSDTEAFF
CDR3nt: TGTGCCAGCAGTTACTCTCGCAGCGACACTGAAGCTTTCTTT

v_gene: TRBV28
j_gene: TRBJ1-1
abundance: many
d_gene: TRBD1
CDR3aa: CATQGQQNTEAFF
CDR3nt: TGTGCCACCCAGGGACAGCAGAACACTGAAGCTTTCTTT

v_gene: TRBV2
j_gene: TRBJ1-5
abundance: many
d_gene: -
CDR3aa: CASSESPGAGNQPQHF
CDR3nt: TGTGCCAGCAGTGAAAGTCCAGGGGCCGGTAATCAGCCCCAGCATTTT

v_gene: TRBV4-1
j_gene: TRBJ2-5
abundance: -
d_gene: -
CDR3aa: CASSQVGLVKETQYF
CDR3nt: TGCGCCAGCAGCCAAGTCGGGCTAGTCAAAGAGACCCAGTACTTC

v_gene: TRBV6-2/TRBV6-3
j_gene: TRBJ2-7
abundance: many
d_gene: -
CDR3aa: CASSYSYYEQYF
CDR3nt: TGTGCCAGCAGTTACTCGTACTACGAGCAGTACTTC

v_gene: TRBV6-1
j_gene: TRBJ1-3
abundance: few
d_gene: -
CDR3aa: CASSRQKSSGNTIYF
CDR3nt: TGTGCCAGCAGTCGACAGAAGAGCTCTGGAAACACCATATATTTT

v_gene: TRBV13
j_gene: TRBJ1-1
abundance: many
d_gene: -
CDR3aa: CASTTVGENTEAFF
CDR3nt: TGTGCCAGCACTACCGTGGGGGAAAACACTGAAGCTTTCTTT

v_gene: TRBV5-1
j_gene: TRBJ2-7
abundance: many
d_gene: TRBD1
CDR3aa: CASSLTGTDFYEQYF
CDR3nt: TGCGCCAGCAGCTTGACCGGGACAGACTTCTACGAGCAGTACTTC

v_gene: TRBV9
j_gene: TRBJ1-3
abundance: -
d_gene: -
CDR3aa: CASSVGLGGLSGNTIYF
CDR3nt: TGTGCCAGCAGCGTGGGCCTAGGAGGACTCTCTGGAAACACCATATATTTT

v_gene: TRBV7-2
j_gene: TRBJ2-2
abundance: many
d_gene: -
CDR3aa: CASSSGQPNTGELFF
CDR3nt: TGTGCCAGCAGCTCAGGACAGCCTAACACCGGGGAGCTGTTTTTT

v_gene: TRBV3-1
j_gene: TRBJ1-1
abundance: many
d_gene: -
CDR3aa: CASSQVGTAEAFF
CDR3nt: TGTGCCAGCAGCCAAGTTGGTACTGCTGAAGCTTTCTTT

v_gene: TRBV4-3
j_gene: TRBJ2-3
abundance: few
d_gene: -
CDR3aa: CASQGGGPTDTQYF
CDR3nt: TGCGCCAGTCAGGGGGGGGGCCCCACAGATACGCAGTATTTT

v_gene: TRBV10-3
j_gene: TRBJ2-5
abundance: -
d_gene: TRBD2
CDR3aa: CATSPETQYF
CDR3nt: TGTGCGACTAGCCCCGAGACCCAGTACTTC

v_gene: TRBV5-1
j_gene: TRBJ1-2
abundance: -
d_gene: -
CDR3aa: CASSSSSYGYTF
CDR3nt: TGCGCCAGCAGCTCCTCGTCCTATGGCTACACCTTC

v_gene: TRBV7-2
j_gene: TRBJ2-7
abundance: many
d_gene: TRBD1
CDR3aa: CASSLGGTAYEQYF
CDR3nt: TGTGCCAGCAGCTTAGGAGGGACAGCCTACGAGCAGTACTTC

v_gene: TRBV20-1
j_gene: TRBJ2-3
abundance: -
d_gene: TRBD2
CDR3aa: CSARDFRLAGGPDTQYF
CDR3nt: TGCAGTGCTAGAGACTTTCGACTAGCGGGAGGGCCGGATACGCAGTATTTT

v_gene: TRBV20-1
j_gene: TRBJ2-5
abundance: many
d_gene: -
CDR3aa: CSASPLGSYQETQYF
CDR3nt: TGCAGTGCCAGTCCCCTCGGGTCTTACCAAGAGACCCAGTACTTC

v_gene: TRBV6-1
j_gene: TRBJ1-5
abundance: many
d_gene: -
CDR3aa: CASRRWGNNQPQHF
CDR3nt: TGTGCCAGCCGTCGTTGGGGGAACAATCAGCCCCAGCATTTT